The present T cell receptor (beta chain) was sequenced within a study of blood T cell repertoires in COVID-19. The method was immunoSEQ multiplex PCR; TCRdb's version includes in-frame clones alone and lacks a portion of them. The sample has about 170,000 clones, approximately 79% seen once. This CDR3 is built from 16 residues. The V and J ends lost 0 bases and 0 bases, in that order; junction bases with no gene match: 3. Germline V gives CDR1 SGHRS, CDR2 YFSETQ. Seattle cases were enrolled at active infection and followed longitudinally. The source material was peripheral blood. This sequence was found in a woman in her 40s with COVID-19, enrolled during active disease. The rearrangement uses TRBV5-1 and TRBJ2-3; 8 bases match TRBD2. CDR3 sequence: CASSLGASGSTDTQYF. The CDR3 coding sequence is TGCGCCAGCAGCTTGGGGGCTAGCGGGAGCACAGATACGCAGTATTTT.